A selection of T cell receptor beta chains follows, all from one sample in a study of T cell repertoires in cytomegalovirus infection. A single record per CDR3 protein comes from TCRdb applying MiXCR to the reads. The repertoire holds approximately 340,000 distinct CDR3 sequences, with 25% to 30% as singletons. What these receptors recognize is not known. Sequenced here: cultured PBMCs, sampled from culture after CMV antigen stimulation. The source is a human donor in good health (CMV status not recorded). Some clones in this sample may be carry-over from other donors' samples. Both conserved end residues are part of each CDR3. A D gene is named only where the DNA matches it firmly. Only part of the rows carry a size: once, few, many, or a class if the clone is expanded.

V gene	J gene	D gene	clone size	CDR3 protein	CDR3 DNA
TRBV12-3/TRBV12-4	TRBJ2-3	TRBD2	NA	CASSPLENGRAGSLTDTQYF	TGTGCCAGCAGTCCTCTTGAAAACGGGAGGGCCGGCAGCCTCACAGATACGCAGTATTTT
TRBV7-9	TRBJ2-5	NA	NA	CASVVAEETQYF	TGTGCCAGCGTCGTAGCGGAAGAGACCCAGTACTTC
TRBV19	TRBJ2-1	NA	few	CASTPNSDNEQFF	TGTGCCAGCACACCGAACTCAGACAATGAGCAGTTCTTC
TRBV7-2	TRBJ1-1	NA	few	CASSLNAGRVNTEAFF	TGTGCCAGCAGCTTAAATGCGGGGCGGGTGAACACTGAAGCTTTCTTT
TRBV7-9	TRBJ2-7	NA	NA	CASSLQGAPSYEQYF	TGTGCCAGCAGCCTCCAAGGGGCGCCTTCCTACGAGCAGTACTTC
TRBV12-3/TRBV12-4	TRBJ1-1	TRBD1	NA	CASSFGDRGPEAFF	TGTGCCAGCAGTTTTGGGGACAGGGGACCTGAAGCTTTCTTT
TRBV7-9	TRBJ1-2	TRBD1	many	CASSLVSGQSAYGYTF	TGTGCCAGCAGCTTAGTTTCGGGACAGTCAGCTTATGGCTACACCTTC
TRBV5-1	TRBJ2-1	TRBD1	NA	CASNFDRDEQFF	TGCGCCAGCAACTTTGACAGGGATGAGCAGTTCTTC
TRBV7-8	TRBJ2-3	TRBD2	many	CASSLITSGSTDTQYF	TGTGCCAGCAGCCTTATCACTAGCGGTAGCACAGATACGCAGTATTTT
TRBV4-2	TRBJ1-1	NA	NA	CASSQDLRPFGRNTEAFF	TGTGCCAGCAGCCAAGATCTTCGGCCCTTCGGGAGGAACACTGAAGCTTTCTTT
TRBV6-5	TRBJ1-1	TRBD1	NA	CASSRAGQGNTEAFF	TGTGCCAGCAGCCGGGCGGGACAGGGGAACACTGAAGCTTTCTTT
TRBV7-6	TRBJ2-7	TRBD1	many	CASSPRTGSYEQYF	TGTGCCAGCAGCCCCCGGACAGGGTCCTACGAGCAGTACTTC
TRBV23-1	TRBJ2-7	NA	NA	CASSQSPGLYEQYF	TGCGCCAGCAGTCAATCACCAGGCCTCTACGAGCAGTACTTC
TRBV27	TRBJ2-7	NA	few	CASSSVTTGYEQYF	TGTGCCAGCAGTTCCGTAACTACAGGGTACGAGCAGTACTTC
TRBV20-1	TRBJ1-2	NA	NA	CSARDGRDIYGYTF	TGCAGTGCTAGAGATGGGAGGGACATTTATGGCTACACCTTC
TRBV6-2/TRBV6-3	TRBJ2-2	NA	few	CASRMNTGELFF	TGTGCCAGCAGGATGAACACCGGGGAGCTGTTTTTT
TRBV28	TRBJ1-5	NA	NA	CASGYPNQPQHF	TGTGCCAGCGGTTACCCTAATCAGCCCCAGCATTTT
TRBV7-9	TRBJ1-2	NA	few	CASSPFGRTVGGYTF	TGTGCCAGCAGCCCTTTCGGGCGGACGGTCGGGGGCTACACCTTC
TRBV28	TRBJ1-2	NA	NA	CASRPGQSNYGYTF	TGTGCCAGCAGACCCGGACAGTCTAACTATGGCTACACCTTC
TRBV15	TRBJ1-5	NA	NA	CATSRERLGGNQPQHF	TGTGCCACCAGCAGAGAAAGACTAGGGGGCAATCAGCCCCAGCATTTT
TRBV6-1	TRBJ2-7	TRBD1	few	CASRRDSSSEQYF	TGTGCCAGCAGACGGGACAGTAGCTCCGAGCAGTACTTC
TRBV20-1	TRBJ1-2	TRBD1	once	CSALDRVYGYTF	TGCAGTGCTTTGGACAGGGTCTATGGCTACACCTTC
TRBV7-8	TRBJ2-3	NA	many	CASLPRAADTQYF	TGTGCCAGCCTTCCGAGGGCGGCAGATACGCAGTATTTT
TRBV20-1	TRBJ2-7	NA	NA	CSVPGDSYEQYF	TGCAGTGTACCGGGAGACTCCTACGAGCAGTACTTC
TRBV7-2	TRBJ2-2	TRBD1	few	CASSLARGRGTGELFF	TGTGCCAGCAGCTTAGCGAGGGGGCGCGGGACCGGGGAGCTGTTTTTT
TRBV7-9	TRBJ1-1	TRBD1	once	CASSFTYSGGGWNTEAFF	TGTGCCAGCAGCTTTACGTACTCAGGGGGAGGTTGGAACACTGAAGCTTTCTTT
TRBV7-2	TRBJ2-5	NA	NA	CASSFQGQKETQYF	TGTGCCAGCAGCTTCCAGGGCCAGAAAGAGACCCAGTACTTC
TRBV5-4	TRBJ1-1	TRBD1	NA	CASSFGPTGGRVNTEAFF	TGTGCCAGCAGCTTTGGCCCAACAGGGGGCCGGGTGAACACTGAAGCTTTCTTT
TRBV11-2	TRBJ1-1	TRBD1	few	CASSLDPGGKAFF	TGTGCCAGCAGCTTAGATCCAGGGGGAAAAGCTTTCTTT
TRBV3-1	TRBJ1-1	NA	NA	CASSQDPGRNTEAFF	TGTGCCAGCAGCCAAGATCCGGGCAGGAACACTGAAGCTTTCTTT
TRBV28	TRBJ2-2	TRBD2	NA	CASSALTLAGIGELFF	TGTGCCAGCAGTGCACTTACACTAGCGGGAATCGGGGAGCTGTTTTTT
TRBV12-3/TRBV12-4	TRBJ2-5	NA	few	CASSSPWETQYF	TGTGCCAGCAGTTCGCCGTGGGAGACCCAGTACTTC
TRBV19	TRBJ1-3	NA	NA	CASSPSEAGLNTIYF	TGTGCCAGTAGTCCCTCGGAGGCTGGTTTGAACACCATATATTTT
TRBV12-3/TRBV12-4	TRBJ1-2	NA	NA	CASSGERAYYGYTF	TGTGCCAGCAGCGGGGAGAGGGCTTACTATGGCTACACCTTC
TRBV2	TRBJ1-1	TRBD1	NA	CASSSSFTGEGTEAFF	TGTGCCAGCAGCTCCTCGTTCACAGGGGAAGGCACTGAAGCTTTCTTT
TRBV27	TRBJ1-2	NA	NA	CASSWDFSLGRGYTF	TGTGCCAGCAGTTGGGACTTTTCACTCGGGCGTGGCTACACCTTC
TRBV27	TRBJ1-6	NA	NA	CASRTGTLGSPLHF	TGTGCCAGCAGGACCGGGACCCTAGGCTCACCCCTCCACTTT
TRBV6-1	TRBJ2-7	TRBD2	few	CASSWLAGGPYEQYF	TGTGCCAGCAGTTGGCTAGCGGGAGGTCCCTACGAGCAGTACTTC
TRBV14	TRBJ2-1	NA	few	CASSQDPSLNEQFF	TGTGCCAGCAGCCAAGATCCTAGTCTCAATGAGCAGTTCTTC
TRBV3-1	TRBJ1-2	NA	few	CASSRWGANGGYTF	TGTGCCAGCAGCCGGTGGGGGGCAAATGGAGGCTACACCTTC
TRBV7-6	TRBJ2-2	TRBD1	few	CASSLRGPGTGELFF	TGTGCCAGCAGCTTAAGGGGGCCAGGCACCGGGGAGCTGTTTTTT
TRBV11-1	TRBJ2-2	NA	NA	CASSLAPRRLRNTGELFF	TGTGCCAGCAGCTTAGCGCCTCGAAGACTTCGAAACACCGGGGAGCTGTTTTTT
TRBV3-1	TRBJ1-1	TRBD1	few	CASRPGQVSPTTEAFF	TGTGCCAGCAGACCCGGACAGGTATCGCCGACCACTGAAGCTTTCTTT
TRBV7-9	TRBJ1-2	NA	NA	CASSLRRINYGYTF	TGTGCCAGCAGCTTACGGCGGATTAACTATGGCTACACCTTC
TRBV2	TRBJ2-5	NA	NA	CASSGGLEETQYF	TGTGCCAGCAGTGGGGGACTGGAAGAGACCCAGTACTTC
TRBV6-1	TRBJ1-4	NA	many	CASSPYRAADEKLFF	TGTGCCAGCAGTCCTTACAGGGCCGCGGATGAAAAACTGTTTTTT
TRBV19	TRBJ1-1	NA	NA	CASSIDSPFQATYEAFF	TGTGCCAGTAGTATCGACTCACCTTTTCAGGCGACCTACGAAGCTTTCTTT
TRBV6-1	TRBJ2-5	TRBD1	few	CASSTTGGPMTQYF	TGTGCCAGCAGTACGACAGGGGGGCCCATGACCCAGTACTTC
TRBV12-3/TRBV12-4	TRBJ2-7	NA	many	CASSLALTVSGYEQYF	TGTGCCAGCAGTTTAGCTTTAACAGTGTCGGGCTACGAGCAGTACTTC
TRBV7-7	TRBJ2-1	TRBD2	many	CASSLDVRTSGRADEQFF	TGTGCTAGCAGCTTAGACGTACGGACTAGCGGGAGGGCCGATGAGCAGTTCTTC
TRBV7-2	TRBJ1-3	NA	many	CASSQQGGGNTIYF	TGTGCCAGCAGCCAACAGGGCGGTGGAAACACCATATATTTT
TRBV20-1	TRBJ1-1	NA	few	CSVRGHLNTEAFF	TGCAGTGTAAGGGGACACCTGAACACTGAAGCTTTCTTT
TRBV18	TRBJ1-5	NA	few	CASSPPGGGNQPQHF	TGTGCCAGCTCACCACCGGGGGGAGGCAATCAGCCCCAGCATTTT
TRBV7-9	TRBJ2-5	NA	few	CASSSSSRETQYF	TGTGCCAGCAGCTCTAGCTCCCGTGAGACCCAGTACTTC